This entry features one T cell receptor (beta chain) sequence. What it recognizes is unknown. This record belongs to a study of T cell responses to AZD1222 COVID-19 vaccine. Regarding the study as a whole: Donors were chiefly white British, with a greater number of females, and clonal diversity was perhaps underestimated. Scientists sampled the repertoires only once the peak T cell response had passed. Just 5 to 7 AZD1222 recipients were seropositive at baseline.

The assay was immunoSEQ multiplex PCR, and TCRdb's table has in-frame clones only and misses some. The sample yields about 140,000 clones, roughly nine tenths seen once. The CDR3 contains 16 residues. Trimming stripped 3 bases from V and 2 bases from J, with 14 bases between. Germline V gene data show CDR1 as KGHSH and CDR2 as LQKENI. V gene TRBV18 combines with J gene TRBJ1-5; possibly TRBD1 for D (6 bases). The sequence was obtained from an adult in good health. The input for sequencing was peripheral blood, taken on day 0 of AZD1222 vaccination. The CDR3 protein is CASSPTQGSGNQPQHF. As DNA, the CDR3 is TGTGCCAGCTCACCTACCCAGGGGTCCGGCAATCAGCCCCAGCATTTT.